Listed below are T cell receptor beta chains from one sample, sequenced in a study of beta chain features in type 1 diabetes. The method was immunoSEQ multiplex PCR; TCRdb's version includes in-frame clones alone and lacks a portion of them. Counted here are around 500,000 clones, 11% occurring once; the ten biggest clones make up less than 0.06%. Sequenced sample: naive CD4+ T cells from blood. All receptors come from a woman aged 18-29 years in good health. The CDR3 runs from the conserved cysteine through the conserved F or W. Fields, in order: CDR3 protein, V gene, J gene.

CDR3: CASSLRQGETQYF
V: TRBV27
J: TRBJ2-5

CDR3: CSANLHNEQFF
V: TRBV20-1
J: TRBJ2-1

CDR3: CSFIGTTGNEKLFF
V: TRBV29-1
J: TRBJ1-4

CDR3: CASSPSRDDRPYYGYTF
V: TRBV18
J: TRBJ1-2

CDR3: CASSQGQQGSYNEQFF
V: TRBV4-1
J: TRBJ2-1

CDR3: CASSTWTSGELFF
V: TRBV19
J: TRBJ2-2

CDR3: CSVGNVSGRDNEQFF
V: TRBV29-1
J: TRBJ2-1

CDR3: CASKGGEETQYF
V: TRBV2
J: TRBJ2-5

CDR3: CASSLDRLISNEQFF
V: TRBV7-2
J: TRBJ2-1

CDR3: CASSLGGTQETQYF
V: TRBV7-2
J: TRBJ2-5

CDR3: CASSRRTGLADYTDTQYF
V: TRBV14
J: TRBJ2-3

CDR3: CASSKRLGAGETQYF
V: TRBV7-2
J: TRBJ2-5

CDR3: CASSYDRDATIYF
V: TRBV6-5
J: TRBJ1-3

CDR3: CASSQETSVSTDTQYF
V: TRBV4-2
J: TRBJ2-3

CDR3: CASSQEAGNYNSPLHF
V: TRBV4-2
J: TRBJ1-6

CDR3: CASSAHPEDEQFF
V: TRBV9
J: TRBJ2-1

CDR3: CATSRDFWGAAFSSGANVLTF
V: TRBV15
J: TRBJ2-6

CDR3: CASSLVSNPYNEQFF
V: TRBV5-1
J: TRBJ2-1

CDR3: CSVSGNTDTQYF
V: TRBV29-1
J: TRBJ2-3

CDR3: CASSLVVSYEQYF
V: TRBV5-1
J: TRBJ2-7

CDR3: CASSPSTASYEQYF
V: TRBV14
J: TRBJ2-7

CDR3: CASNQGHSNTEAFF
V: TRBV7-9
J: TRBJ1-1

CDR3: CASSLVGETQYF
V: TRBV6-6
J: TRBJ2-5

CDR3: CASSQDLGPGRGTQETQYF
V: TRBV14
J: TRBJ2-5

CDR3: CAISQNTDTQYF
V: TRBV10-3
J: TRBJ2-3

CDR3: CASSLRGDNSPLHF
V: TRBV7-3
J: TRBJ1-6

CDR3: CASSQRGQQEGYTF
V: TRBV18
J: TRBJ1-2

CDR3: CASSQGRTGDWNEQFF
V: TRBV4-1
J: TRBJ2-1

CDR3: CASGLAQGAYEQYF
V: TRBV12-5
J: TRBJ2-7

CDR3: CASSLDRAGGEQYF
V: TRBV7-8
J: TRBJ2-7

CDR3: CASSLGWGGETQYF
V: TRBV27
J: TRBJ2-5